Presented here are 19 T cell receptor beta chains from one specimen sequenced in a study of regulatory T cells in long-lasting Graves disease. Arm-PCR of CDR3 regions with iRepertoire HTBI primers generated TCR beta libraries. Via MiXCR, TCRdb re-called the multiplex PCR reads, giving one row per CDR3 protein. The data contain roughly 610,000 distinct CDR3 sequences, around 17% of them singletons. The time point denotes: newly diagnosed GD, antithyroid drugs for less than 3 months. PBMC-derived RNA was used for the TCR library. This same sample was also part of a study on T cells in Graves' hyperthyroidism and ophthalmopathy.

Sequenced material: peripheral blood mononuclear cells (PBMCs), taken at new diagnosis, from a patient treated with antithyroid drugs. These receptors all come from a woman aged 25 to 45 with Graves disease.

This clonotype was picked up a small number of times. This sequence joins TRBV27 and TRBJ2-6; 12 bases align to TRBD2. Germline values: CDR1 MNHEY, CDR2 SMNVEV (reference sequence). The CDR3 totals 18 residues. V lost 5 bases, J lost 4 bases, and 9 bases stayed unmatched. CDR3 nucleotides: TGTGCCAGCAGTCCCCCGGGACTAGCGGGTGCGGGGGCCAACGTCCTGACTTTC. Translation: CASSPPGLAGAGANVLTF. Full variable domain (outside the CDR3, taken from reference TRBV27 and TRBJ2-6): EAQVTQNPRYLITVTGKKLTVTCSQNMNHEYMSWYRQDPGLGLRQIYYSMNVEVTDKGDVPEGYKVSRKEKRNFPLILESPSPNQTSLYFCASSPPGLAGAGANVLTFGAGSRLTVL.

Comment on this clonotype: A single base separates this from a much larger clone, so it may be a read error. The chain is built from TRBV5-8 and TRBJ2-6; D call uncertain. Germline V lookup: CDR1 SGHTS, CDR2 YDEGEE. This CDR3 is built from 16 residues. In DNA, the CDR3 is TGTGCCAGCAGCTTGTATCGATTCTCTGGGGTCAACGTCCTGACTTTC. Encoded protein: CASSLYRFSGVNVLTF.

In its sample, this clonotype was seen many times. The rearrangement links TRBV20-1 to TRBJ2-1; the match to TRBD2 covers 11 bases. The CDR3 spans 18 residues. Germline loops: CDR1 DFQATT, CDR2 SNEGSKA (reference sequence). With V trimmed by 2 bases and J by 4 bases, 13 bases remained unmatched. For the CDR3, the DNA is TGCAGTGCTAGATTAGCGGGAGGGGGGGGTGACCTGTACAATGAGCAGTTCTTC. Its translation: CSARLAGGGGDLYNEQFF.

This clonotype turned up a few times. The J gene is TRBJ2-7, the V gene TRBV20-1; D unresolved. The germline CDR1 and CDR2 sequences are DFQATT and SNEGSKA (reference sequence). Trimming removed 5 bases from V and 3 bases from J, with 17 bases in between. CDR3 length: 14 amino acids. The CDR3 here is CSASLKVWDYEQYF. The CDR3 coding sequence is TGCAGTGCTTCCTTGAAGGTGTGGGACTACGAGCAGTACTTC.

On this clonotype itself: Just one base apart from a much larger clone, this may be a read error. The CDR3 DNA is TGTGCCAGCAGTTTCGGGGGGGGCATTAGTGGGAGTGAGCAGTTCTTC. This gives the protein CASSFGGGISGSEQFF. The gene calls are TRBV12-3 or TRBV12-4 and TRBJ2-1; TRBD2 agrees at 8 bases. V shed 3 bases, J shed 9 bases, and the junction held 13 bases outside the gene matches. The CDR3 consists of 16 residues.

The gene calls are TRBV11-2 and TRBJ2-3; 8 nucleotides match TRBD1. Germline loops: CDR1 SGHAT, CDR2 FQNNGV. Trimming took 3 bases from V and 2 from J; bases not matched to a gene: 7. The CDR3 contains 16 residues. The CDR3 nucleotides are TGTGCCAGCAGCTTTGAGGGACAGGTCTCCACAGATACGCAGTATTTT. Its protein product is CASSFEGQVSTDTQYF.

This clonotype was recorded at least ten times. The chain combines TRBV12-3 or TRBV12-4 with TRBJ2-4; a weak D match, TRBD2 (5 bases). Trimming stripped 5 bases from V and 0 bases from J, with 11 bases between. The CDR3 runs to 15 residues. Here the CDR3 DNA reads TGTGCCAGCAGTAGGAGGTTTCTAGCCAAAAACATTCAGTACTTC. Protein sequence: CASSRRFLAKNIQYF.

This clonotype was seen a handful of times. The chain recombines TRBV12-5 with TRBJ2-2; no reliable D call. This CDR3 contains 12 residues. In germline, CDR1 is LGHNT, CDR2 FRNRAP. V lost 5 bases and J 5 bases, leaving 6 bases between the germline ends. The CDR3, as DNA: TGTGCTAGTGGTGTAAGAACCGGGGAGCTGTTTTTT. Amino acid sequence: CASGVRTGELFF.

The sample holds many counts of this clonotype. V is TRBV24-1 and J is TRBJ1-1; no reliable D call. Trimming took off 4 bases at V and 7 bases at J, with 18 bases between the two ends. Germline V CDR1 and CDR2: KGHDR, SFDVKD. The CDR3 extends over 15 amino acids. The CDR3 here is CATSDSGHPLGEAFF. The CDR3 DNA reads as TGTGCCACCAGTGACTCCGGTCACCCCCTAGGTGAAGCTTTCTTT.

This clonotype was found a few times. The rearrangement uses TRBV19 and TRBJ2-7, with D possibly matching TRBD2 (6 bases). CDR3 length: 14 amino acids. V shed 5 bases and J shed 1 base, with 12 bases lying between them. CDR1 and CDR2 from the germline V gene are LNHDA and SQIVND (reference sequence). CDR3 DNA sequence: TGTGCCAGTAGTGGTGGCGGGACGTCCTACGAGCAGTACTTC. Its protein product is CASSGGGTSYEQYF. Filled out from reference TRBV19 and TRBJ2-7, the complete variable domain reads DGGITQSPKYLFRKEGQNVTLSCEQNLNHDAMYWYRQDPGQGLRLIYYSQIVNDFQKGDIAEGYSVSREKKESFPLTVTSAQKNPTAFYLCASSGGGTSYEQYFGPGTRLTVT.

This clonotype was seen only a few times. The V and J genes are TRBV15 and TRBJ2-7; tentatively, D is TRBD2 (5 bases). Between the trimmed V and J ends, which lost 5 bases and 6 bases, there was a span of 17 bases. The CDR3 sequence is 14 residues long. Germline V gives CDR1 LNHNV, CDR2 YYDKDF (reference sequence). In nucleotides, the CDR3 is TGTGCCACCAGCGCCAACTTGGACTCTCCCGAGCAGTACTTC. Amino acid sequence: CATSANLDSPEQYF.

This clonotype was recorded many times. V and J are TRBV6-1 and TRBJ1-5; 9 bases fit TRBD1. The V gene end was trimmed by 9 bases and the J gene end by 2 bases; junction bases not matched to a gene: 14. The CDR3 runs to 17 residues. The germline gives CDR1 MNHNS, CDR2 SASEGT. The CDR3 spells CASNKGQGVNGNQPQHF. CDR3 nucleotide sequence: TGTGCCAGTAATAAGGGACAGGGTGTTAACGGCAATCAGCCCCAGCATTTT.

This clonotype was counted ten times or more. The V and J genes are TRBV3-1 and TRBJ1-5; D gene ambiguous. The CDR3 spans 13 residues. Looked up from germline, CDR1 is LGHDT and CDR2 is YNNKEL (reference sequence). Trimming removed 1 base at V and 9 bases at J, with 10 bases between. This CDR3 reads CASSQGFKGPQHF. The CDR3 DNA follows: TGTGCCAGCAGCCAAGGATTCAAGGGGCCCCAGCATTTT.

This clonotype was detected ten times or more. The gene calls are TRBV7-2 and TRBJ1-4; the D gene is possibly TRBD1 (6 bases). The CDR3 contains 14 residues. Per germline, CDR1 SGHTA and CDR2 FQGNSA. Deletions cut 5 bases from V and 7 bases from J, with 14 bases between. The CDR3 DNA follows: TGTGCCAGCAGCCGCACAGGGTTGAGTGAAAAACTGTTTTTT. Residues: CASSRTGLSEKLFF. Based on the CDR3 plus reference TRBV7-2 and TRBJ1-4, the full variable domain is GAGVSQSPSNKVTEKGKDVELRCDPISGHTALYWYRQSLGQGLEFLIYFQGNSAPDKSGLPSDRFSAERTGGSVSTLTIQRTQQEDSAVYLCASSRTGLSEKLFFGSGTQLSVL.

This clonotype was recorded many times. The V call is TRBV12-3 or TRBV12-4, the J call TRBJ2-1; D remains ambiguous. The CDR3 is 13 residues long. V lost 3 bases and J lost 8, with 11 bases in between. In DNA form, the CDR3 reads TGTGCCAGCAGTTTGGAACAGCTCGATGAGCAGTTCTTC. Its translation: CASSLEQLDEQFF.

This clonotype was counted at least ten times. The CDR3 DNA is TGTGCCAGCAGCCCGAATCAGCCCCAGCATTTT. This codes for CASSPNQPQHF. The chain has TRBV11-2 and TRBJ1-5, with D uncertain. CDR1 and CDR2 from the germline V gene are SGHAT and FQNNGV. V was trimmed by 5 bases and J by 4 bases, leaving 3 bases between them. The CDR3 runs 11 residues.

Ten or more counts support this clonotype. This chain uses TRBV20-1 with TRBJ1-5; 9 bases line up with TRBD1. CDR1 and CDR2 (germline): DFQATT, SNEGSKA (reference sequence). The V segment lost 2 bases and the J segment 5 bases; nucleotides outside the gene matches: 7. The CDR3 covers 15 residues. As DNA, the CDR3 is TGCAGTGCTAGAACTCGCCGGACAGGGGATCAGCCCCAGCATTTT. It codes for CSARTRRTGDQPQHF.

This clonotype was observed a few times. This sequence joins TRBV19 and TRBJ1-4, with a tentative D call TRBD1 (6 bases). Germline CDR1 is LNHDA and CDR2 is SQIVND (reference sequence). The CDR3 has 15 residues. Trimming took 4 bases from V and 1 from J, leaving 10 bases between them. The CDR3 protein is CASSTQQGTNEKLFF. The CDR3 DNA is TGTGCCAGTAGTACCCAACAGGGAACTAATGAAAAACTGTTTTTT.

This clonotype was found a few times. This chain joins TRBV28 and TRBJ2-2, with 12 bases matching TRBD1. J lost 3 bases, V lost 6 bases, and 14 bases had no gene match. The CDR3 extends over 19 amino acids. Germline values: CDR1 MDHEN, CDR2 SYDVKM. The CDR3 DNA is TGTGCCAGCAGCCGGGGCCGGGACAGGGGGCGCGAGGACACCGGGGAGCTGTTTTTT. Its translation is CASSRGRDRGREDTGELFF. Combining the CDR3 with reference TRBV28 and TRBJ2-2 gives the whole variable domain DVKVTQSSRYLVKRTGEKVFLECVQDMDHENMFWYRQDPGLGLRLIYFSYDVKMKEKGDIPEGYSVSREKKERFSLILESASTNQTSMYLCASSRGRDRGREDTGELFFGEGSRLTVL.